This T cell receptor (beta chain) appears in the sequencing data of a study of T cells in narcolepsy. The germline V gene has CDR1 SEHNR and CDR2 FQNEAQ (reference sequence). This CDR3 comprises 19 residues. V was clipped by 4 bases and J by 4 bases, with 25 bases between them. Whole-study results and caveats: Same-patient CSF and blood CD4+ T cell clonotypes included HCRT-specific and TRIB2-specific autoreactive ones.

A word on this clone: What it binds is unknown.

Repertoires were generated with immunoSEQ multiplex PCR, while TCRdb's copy carries only in-frame clones and drops some. The table includes 25,000 to 35,000 clones, roughly 78% detected once. This sequence was found in a human donor in good health. The rearrangement links TRBV7-9 to TRBJ1-4; D may be TRBD1 (5 bases). Sequenced: memory (CD45RA-) CD4+ T cells from blood. The CDR3 loop reads CASSSPPNRPLRGNEKLFF. CDR3 sequence (DNA): TGTGCCAGCAGCTCCCCCCCCAACAGGCCCTTGCGGGGTAATGAAAAACTGTTTTTT. Full variable domain (outside the CDR3, taken from reference TRBV7-9 and TRBJ1-4): DTGVSQNPRHKITKRGQNVTFRCDPISEHNRLYWYRQTLGQGPEFLTYFQNEAQLEKSRLLSDRFSAERPKGSFSTLEIQRTEQGDSAMYLCASSSPPNRPLRGNEKLFFGSGTQLSVL.